Presented here are 25 T cell receptor beta chains from one specimen sequenced in a study of blood T cells in healthy people across ages. Using a J-beta primer mix together with a sample-barcoded 5' primer, a second PCR was run for 7 to 11 cycles. Each CDR3 protein is one row after TCRdb ran MiXCR on the 5' RACE reads. The sample holds 500,000 to 700,000 distinct CDR3 sequences, approximately 30% seen once. Input material: blood. The receptors were sampled from a woman of 80 years or more in good health.

A remark on this clonotype: Possible read error: a much larger clone is one base away. The gene calls are TRBV12-3 or TRBV12-4 and TRBJ2-1; 10 positions match TRBD2. The CDR3 is made up of 13 amino acids. The CDR3 reads CASGLTSGAAWFF. CDR3 in DNA: TGTGCCAGCGGTTTAACTAGCGGGGCAGCGTGGTTCTTC.

This clonotype was counted ten times or more. In nucleotides, the CDR3 is TGTGCCAGCAGCTTGGCCCGCGGGGGAACCACAGATACGCAGTATTTT. This sequence encodes CASSLARGGTTDTQYF. The chain recombines TRBV7-9 with TRBJ2-3; 7 bases are shared with TRBD2. Looked up from germline, CDR1 is SEHNR and CDR2 is FQNEAQ (reference sequence). After removal of 3 bases from V and 2 bases from J, the junction contained 8 bases not matched to a gene. This CDR3 region has 16 residues.

This clonotype was recorded at least ten times. J is TRBJ1-1 and V is TRBV9; the match to TRBD1 covers 9 bases. In germline, CDR1 is SGDLS, CDR2 YYNGEE. The CDR3 totals 14 residues. With 4 bases clipped from V and 4 bases from J, the junction kept 5 bases outside the gene matches. CDR3 loop: CASSLQGAGTEAFF. The CDR3 bases are TGTGCCAGCAGCTTACAGGGGGCGGGCACTGAAGCTTTCTTT.

A remark on this clonotype: A much larger clone is a single base away; this may be a read error. The V gene is TRBV20-1, the J gene TRBJ2-7, with D perhaps TRBD1 (6 bases). This CDR3 has 14 residues. Trimming stripped 6 bases from V and 7 bases from J, with 22 bases between. The germline CDR1 and CDR2 sequences are DFQATT and SNEGSKA (reference sequence). The CDR3 bases are TGCAGTGCGCTGGACAGCTTGTCCTACAATGAGCAGTACTTC. Protein sequence: CSALDSLSYNEQYF.

The genes are TRBV4-1 and TRBJ2-1; 11 bases are a match to TRBD2. The ends lost 3 bases at V and 5 bases at J; junction bases unmatched: 3. Germline assignment: CDR1 MGHRA and CDR2 YSYEKL. The CDR3 length is 15 residues. The CDR3 is CASSHGTSGDNEQFF. For the CDR3, the DNA is TGCGCCAGCAGCCACGGGACTAGCGGAGACAATGAGCAGTTCTTC.

This clonotype was counted at least ten times. This sequence joins TRBV9 and TRBJ2-7, with 13 bases matching TRBD2. Germline V lookup: CDR1 SGDLS, CDR2 YYNGEE. Trimming took 4 bases from V and 5 from J; bases not matched to a gene: 3. The CDR3 runs to 14 residues. The CDR3, as DNA: TGTGCCAGCAGCCCAGGACTAGCGGGGGACGAGCAGTACTTC. Translation: CASSPGLAGDEQYF.

With respect to this clonotype: A much larger clonotype is one base distant, so this may be a read error. The V call is TRBV28, the J call TRBJ2-5; the D call may be TRBD1 or TRBD2 (5 bases each). The germline V gene has CDR1 MDHEN and CDR2 SYDVKM. The CDR3 totals 13 residues. Trimming pared 9 bases from V and 11 bases from J, leaving 22 bases between. As DNA, the CDR3 is TGTGCCAGTTGGGACCCCTCCTACAATGAGCAGTACTTC. Amino acids: CASWDPSYNEQYF.

This clonotype came up a few times. A read error may explain this, as a much larger clone is one base away. V is TRBV7-9 and J is TRBJ2-6, with D perhaps TRBD1 (6 bases). Trimming left V 6 bases short and J 4 bases short, with 22 bases between. Germline CDR1 SEHNR, CDR2 FQNEAQ (reference sequence). The length of the CDR3 is 18 residues. CDR3 amino acids: CASRPGRAGVAGANVLTF. The CDR3 bases are TGTGCCAGCAGGCCTGGCAGGGCAGGGGTCGCCGGGGCCAACGTCCTGACTTTC.

This clonotype was recorded at least ten times. The chain is built from TRBV7-9 and TRBJ2-7; the D gene is possibly TRBD1 (5 bases). CDR1 and CDR2 (germline): SEHNR, FQNEAQ (reference sequence). The V gene lost 5 bases and the J gene lost 2 bases, with 16 bases spanning the gap. This CDR3 has 15 residues. The CDR3 DNA follows: TGTGCCAGCAGCCTCTCGGGCCAGGGAACCTACGAGCAGTACTTC. Residues: CASSLSGQGTYEQYF.

In the case of this clonotype: This sequence may be a read error, since a much larger clone differs from it by one base. The V call is TRBV7-9, the J call TRBJ2-7; D possibly uses TRBD1 or TRBD2 (7 bases each). The germline CDR1 and CDR2 sequences are SEHNR and FQNEAQ (reference sequence). There are 15 residues in the CDR3. CDR3 DNA: TGTGCCAGCGTCCGGCGGGGGACAGCAGCCTACGAGCAGTGCTTC. This encodes CASVRRGTAAYEQCF.

This rearrangement joins TRBV20-1 to TRBJ2-7, with a weak D call TRBD2 (6 bases). The CDR3 has 13 residues. Trimming took 4 bases from V and 4 from J, leaving 14 bases between them. The V gene's germline CDR1 is DFQATT and CDR2 SNEGSKA (reference sequence). The CDR3 DNA reads TGCAGTGCTAAGACCGGACTACTTTACGAGCAGTACTTC. This translates into CSAKTGLLYEQYF.

This clonotype occurred once. With a much larger clone just one base away, this may be a read error. J is TRBJ1-1 and V is TRBV20-1; D is ambiguous. The CDR3 is 12 amino acids. Germline loops: CDR1 DFQATT, CDR2 SNEGSKA (reference sequence). The CDR3 DNA reads TGCAGGGCTCTCAAGTCCGAGGGTGAAGCTTTCTTT. This encodes CRALKSEGEAFF.

This clonotype has ten or more counts. This chain links TRBV7-2 with TRBJ2-5; 10 nucleotides align to TRBD2. The CDR3 has 15 amino acids. The germline gives CDR1 SGHTA, CDR2 FQGNSA. V gave up 2 bases and J gave up 1 base; unmatched junction bases: 1. Here the CDR3 reads CASSLKRGGQETQYF. In DNA form, the CDR3 reads TGTGCCAGCAGCTTAAAGCGGGGGGGCCAAGAGACCCAGTACTTC.

With respect to this clonotype: A much larger clone differs from this one at a single base, so this may be a read error. The chain uses TRBV5-1 and TRBJ1-5; unclear D gene. The CDR3 loop spans 15 amino acids. The germline V and J ends were trimmed by 0 bases and 3 bases, with 10 bases remaining between them. Germline CDR1 is SGHRS and CDR2 is YFSETQ. CDR3 amino acids: CASSLDNSYNQPQHF. CDR3 DNA: TGCGCCAGCAGCTTGGATAACAGCTACAATCAGCCCCAGCATTTT. The variable domain in full, with the rest retrieved from reference TRBV5-1 and TRBJ1-5, is KAGVTQTPRYLIKTRGQQVTLSCSPISGHRSVSWYQQTPGQGLQFLFEYFSETQRNKGNFPGRFSGRQFSNSRSEMNVSTLELGDSALYLCASSLDNSYNQPQHFGDGTRLSIL.

This clonotype was found many times. The chain is built from TRBV9 and TRBJ2-1; D possibly corresponds to TRBD2 (6 bases). Germline CDR1 SGDLS, CDR2 YYNGEE. The CDR3 has 15 amino acids. Trimming took 4 bases from V and 5 from J, leaving 16 bases between them. Here the CDR3 DNA reads TGTGCCAGCAGCCCGCGGGGACTTGAGAACAATGAGCAGTTCTTC. Residues: CASSPRGLENNEQFF. Using reference TRBV9 and TRBJ2-1 for the parts outside the CDR3, the full variable domain is DSGVTQTPKHLITATGQRVTLRCSPRSGDLSVYWYQQSLDQGLQFLIQYYNGEERAKGNILERFSAQQFPDLHSELNLSSLELGDSALYFCASSPRGLENNEQFFGPGTRLTVL.

The chain joins TRBV11-3 to TRBJ2-2, with D tentatively TRBD1 (5 bases). Germline V lookup: CDR1 SGHNT, CDR2 YENEEA. This CDR3 comprises 14 residues. V gave up 5 bases and J gave up 4 bases, with 11 bases separating them. CDR3 amino acids: CASSLHDSTGELFF. CDR3 DNA sequence: TGTGCCAGCAGCCTCCATGACAGCACCGGGGAGCTGTTTTTT.

The table lists this clonotype with many counts. V is TRBV5-5 and J is TRBJ2-3, with 9 bases that match TRBD2. Germline CDR1 SGHKS, CDR2 YYEKEE (reference sequence). V was clipped by 2 bases and J by 4 bases; unmatched bases: 5. The CDR3 length is 15 residues. The DNA of the CDR3 is TGTGCCAGCAGCTTTGCTAGCGGGGTCGCAGATACGCAGTATTTT. It specifies CASSFASGVADTQYF.

The J gene is TRBJ2-2, the V gene TRBV11-3; D ambiguous. Germline V CDR1 and CDR2: SGHNT, YENEEA. V was shortened by 5 bases and J by 5 bases, with 9 bases between the two germline ends. The CDR3 loop spans 13 amino acids. As DNA, the CDR3 is TGTGCCAGCAGCGGCAGTACTACCGGGGAGCTGTTTTTT. It is translated as CASSGSTTGELFF.

This clonotype was recorded a few times. CDR3 DNA: TGCAGTGCTCCGGTAGCGGGGGGGTACGGTACGGGAGAGACCCAGTACTTC. Amino acid sequence: CSAPVAGGYGTGETQYF. The chain has TRBV20-1 and TRBJ2-5, with TRBD2 matching 11 bases. J was trimmed by 4 bases and V by 5 bases; bases with no gene match: 15. CDR1 and CDR2 (germline): DFQATT, SNEGSKA (reference sequence). The CDR3 runs to 17 residues.

In this sample, this clonotype turned up a few times. The chain recombines TRBV12-3 or TRBV12-4 with TRBJ1-5, with D tentatively TRBD1 (6 bases). Trimming pared 4 bases from V and 2 bases from J, leaving 12 bases between. The CDR3 length is 15 residues. The CDR3 spells CASSWGAGGNQPQHF. The CDR3 region has the DNA TGTGCCAGCAGTTGGGGGGCGGGCGGCAATCAGCCCCAGCATTTT.

The sample holds many counts of this clonotype. The chain uses TRBV10-2 and TRBJ2-6, with TRBD1 as a possible D gene (5 bases). CDR1 and CDR2 (germline): WSHSY, SAAADI. The CDR3 runs 16 residues. V was pared by 5 bases and J by 2 bases, with 13 bases between. For the CDR3, the DNA is TGCGCCAGCAGTATCCAGGGTAATGCTGGGGCCAACGTCCTGACTTTC. Its translation: CASSIQGNAGANVLTF.

This clonotype turned up a few times. This could be a read error, since a much larger clone is one nucleotide away. The rearrangement uses TRBV4-2 and TRBJ2-3; 8 bases are shared with TRBD2. J was trimmed by 2 bases and V by 2 bases; bases with no gene match: 6. Germline V gene sequence: CDR1 LGHNA, CDR2 YNFKEQ. The CDR3 runs to 16 residues. CDR3 bases: TGTGCCAGCAGCCAAAGGGTTAGCGGGAACACAGATACGCAGTATTTT. Encoded protein: CASSQRVSGNTDTQYF.

This clonotype has a count of ten or more. The chain has TRBV4-1 and TRBJ2-1; 9 nucleotides align to TRBD2. CDR3 length: 13 amino acids. V gave up 8 bases and J gave up 9 bases; unmatched junction bases: 8. Germline values: CDR1 MGHRA, CDR2 YSYEKL. CDR3 nucleotides: TGCGCCAGCCAAGGCCTAGCGGGGAGTGAGCAGTTCTTC. Translated, it gives CASQGLAGSEQFF.

The gene calls are TRBV30 and TRBJ1-2; D perhaps matches TRBD1 (5 bases). V shed 2 bases and J shed 6 bases, with 10 bases lying between them. Germline values: CDR1 GTSNPN, CDR2 SVGIG (reference sequence). The CDR3 loop spans 12 amino acids. The CDR3 sequence: CAWSQRDDGYTF. The CDR3 nucleotides read TGTGCCTGGAGTCAAAGGGACGATGGCTACACCTTC.

This clonotype was observed many times. CDR3 in amino acids: CASSYLPLGGTEAFF. The CDR3 DNA reads TGTGCCAGCAGTTACCTTCCTCTCGGGGGTACTGAAGCTTTCTTT. The chain combines TRBV6-5 with TRBJ1-1, with D possibly matching TRBD1 (5 bases). The CDR3 loop spans 15 amino acids. Germline CDR1 is MNHEY and CDR2 is SVGAGI. V lost 2 bases and J lost 5, with 15 bases in between.